The 26 T cell receptor beta chains reported below all come from one sample, sequenced in a study of T-cell memory formation after mild COVID-19. TCRdb ran MiXCR on the 5' RACE reads and lists one entry per CDR3 protein. The repertoire has around 450,000 distinct CDR3 sequences, 20% to 30% of them found once; the top ten carry around 9.5%. Input material: PBMCs or a T cell subset sorted from them (not recorded which). The origin of the receptors is an adult woman who had mild COVID-19 (a few samples of this study predate the infection). Cell type and time point are not known.

The V and J genes are TRBV5-1 and TRBJ2-1, with 11 nucleotides matching TRBD2. The J segment lost 5 bases and the V segment lost 0 bases, leaving 19 bases of the junction unmatched. The CDR3 sequence is 21 residues long. Germline CDR1 is SGHRS and CDR2 is YFSETQ. CDR3 sequence (DNA): TGCGCCAGCAGCTTGGTCGGCCACATTAGCGGGAGGGCCCGATCGGACAATGAGCAGTTCTTC. This encodes CASSLVGHISGRARSDNEQFF. The full variable domain, completed using reference TRBV5-1 and TRBJ2-1, is KAGVTQTPRYLIKTRGQQVTLSCSPISGHRSVSWYQQTPGQGLQFLFEYFSETQRNKGNFPGRFSGRQFSNSRSEMNVSTLELGDSALYLCASSLVGHISGRARSDNEQFFGPGTRLTVL.

This clonotype has a single count. The chain combines TRBV7-9 with TRBJ2-3, with 9 bases that match TRBD2. The CDR3 covers 20 residues. CDR1 and CDR2 (germline): SEHNR, FQNEAQ (reference sequence). The V gene end was trimmed by 5 bases and the J gene end by 3 bases; junction bases not matched to a gene: 21. The CDR3 DNA sequence: TGTGCCAGCAGCGTAGACAGCGGGCGTGTGATAGCGGGAGTGACAGATACGCAGTATTTT. It codes for CASSVDSGRVIAGVTDTQYF.

This clonotype has only a few counts. The rearrangement uses TRBV6-6 and TRBJ1-1, with no clear D. V was shortened by 2 bases and J by 1 base, with 8 bases between the two germline ends. CDR3 length: 14 residues. Per the germline V gene, CDR1 is MNHNY and CDR2 is SVGAGI (reference sequence). DNA for the CDR3: TGTGCCAGCAGTTACCCCGCCCAGAACACTGAAGCTTTCTTT. Amino acids: CASSYPAQNTEAFF.

This clonotype was observed many times. The rearrangement uses TRBV20-1 and TRBJ1-2, with D perhaps TRBD1 (5 bases). The V gene lost 3 bases and the J gene lost 3 bases, with 8 bases spanning the gap. The CDR3 is 12 residues long. Germline V gene lookup returns CDR1 DFQATT and CDR2 SNEGSKA (reference sequence). CDR3 amino acids: CSASGTDYGYTF. The CDR3 DNA follows: TGCAGTGCTAGTGGGACCGACTATGGCTACACCTTC.

This clonotype was seen more than once but under ten times. The J gene is TRBJ2-7, the V gene TRBV29-1; D remains unclear. The germline V and J ends were trimmed by 4 bases and 0 bases, with 19 bases remaining between them. Germline CDR1 SQVTM, CDR2 ANQGSEA. This CDR3 spans 16 amino acids. CDR3 region: CSVVGIIGPRSYEQYF. CDR3 coding DNA: TGCAGCGTTGTAGGGATTATCGGGCCCCGCTCCTACGAGCAGTACTTC.

V and J are TRBV7-2 and TRBJ2-1, with D possibly TRBD1 on 6 matching bases. V was cut by 6 bases and J by 8 bases, with 14 bases left in between. The CDR3 extends over 13 amino acids. CDR1 and CDR2 (germline): SGHTA, FQGNSA. CDR3 sequence: CASSHQGGDEQFF. CDR3 in DNA: TGTGCCAGCAGTCACCAAGGGGGAGATGAGCAGTTCTTC.

This chain links TRBV23-1 with TRBJ2-2; 9 bases align to TRBD1. TRBV23-1 is an open reading frame, and its role is uncertain. The CDR3 consists of 15 residues. Germline trimming cut 6 bases from V and 0 bases from J; bases unmatched to any gene: 2. In DNA form, the CDR3 reads TGCGCCAGCAGGGGACAGGGCGCGAACACCGGGGAGCTGTTTTTT. As protein: CASRGQGANTGELFF.

The rearrangement uses TRBV5-4 and TRBJ1-6, with a tentative D call TRBD1 (5 bases). The CDR3 consists of 15 residues. Germline V CDR1 and CDR2: SGHNT, YYREEE (reference sequence). V shed 1 base and J shed 6 bases, with 11 bases lying between them. The CDR3 reads CASSLYRRSNSPLHF. DNA for the CDR3: TGTGCCAGCAGCTTGTACAGGCGCTCTAATTCACCCCTCCACTTT. The variable domain in full, completed from reference TRBV5-4 and TRBJ1-6, reads ETGVTQSPTHLIKTRGQQVTLRCSSQSGHNTVSWYQQALGQGPQFIFQYYREEENGRGNFPPRFSGLQFPNYSSELNVNALELDDSALYLCASSLYRRSNSPLHFGNGTRLTVT.

The CDR3, as DNA: TGTGCCAGCAGCCCATACACCGTCCCGGGCATTCAGTACTTC. Translated: CASSPYTVPGIQYF. The rearrangement uses TRBV7-3 and TRBJ2-4; D is unresolved. Germline V CDR1 and CDR2: SGHTA, FQGTGA. The CDR3 is made up of 14 amino acids. Trimming cost V 5 bases and J 9 bases, with 17 bases left between them.

The rearrangement uses TRBV13 and TRBJ2-7; no definite D call. CDR1 and CDR2 from the germline V gene are PRHDT and FYEKMQ (reference sequence). V lost 2 bases and J 2 bases, leaving 10 bases between the germline ends. CDR3 length equals 14 residues. The CDR3 nucleotides are TGTGCCAGCAGCTTAAGTACCCGGGCCTACGAGCAGTACTTC. Translating gives CASSLSTRAYEQYF.

There are a few counts of this clonotype. V gene TRBV20-1 combines with J gene TRBJ1-1; 7 bases line up with TRBD1. Germline-derived CDR1 and CDR2 are DFQATT and SNEGSKA (reference sequence). The V segment lost 7 bases and the J segment 3 bases; nucleotides outside the gene matches: 2. The CDR3 spans 11 residues. The CDR3 loop reads CSVQGDTEAFF. The CDR3 nucleotides are TGCAGTGTTCAGGGGGACACTGAAGCTTTCTTT.

At least ten counts were recorded for this clonotype. This chain uses TRBV20-1 with TRBJ2-7, with 10 nucleotides matching TRBD1. V was pared by 3 bases and J by 6 bases, with 5 bases of the junction left unmatched. Germline lookup yields CDR1 DFQATT and CDR2 SNEGSKA (reference sequence). CDR3 length equals 13 residues. The CDR3 DNA sequence: TGCAGTGCTAGTCAGGGGGACAGGGGCGAGCAGTACTTC. This sequence encodes CSASQGDRGEQYF.

The chain couples TRBV15 to TRBJ2-2, with TRBD1 as a possible D gene (5 bases). Looked up from germline, CDR1 is LNHNV and CDR2 is YYDKDF (reference sequence). Trimming cost V 0 bases and J 5 bases, with 19 bases left between them. This CDR3 is 18 amino acids long. The CDR3 spells CATSRDTPWGAWTGELFF. The CDR3 DNA reads TGTGCCACCAGCAGAGATACCCCGTGGGGCGCGTGGACCGGGGAGCTGTTTTTT.

This clonotype was seen a few times. The chain carries TRBV7-2 and TRBJ1-1; D ambiguous. CDR3 length: 14 amino acids. Looked up from germline, CDR1 is SGHTA and CDR2 is FQGNSA. V gave up 7 bases and J gave up 1 base, with 13 bases separating them. The CDR3 DNA sequence: TGTGCCAGCAAAGTCCCTCATGAGAACACTGAAGCTTTCTTT. It codes for CASKVPHENTEAFF.

The chain joins TRBV2 to TRBJ2-3; TRBD2 matches 10 bases. CDR1 is SNHLY and CDR2 is FYNNEI in the germline V gene. After removal of 0 bases from V and 0 bases from J, the junction contained 6 bases not matched to a gene. The CDR3 contains 18 residues. This chain's CDR3 is CASSEALGLAASTDTQYF. The CDR3, as DNA: TGTGCCAGCAGTGAAGCGCTTGGACTAGCGGCTAGCACAGATACGCAGTATTTT.

This chain uses TRBV7-2 with TRBJ2-5; 7 nucleotides line up with TRBD2. The CDR3 loop spans 15 amino acids. Germline V gives CDR1 SGHTA, CDR2 FQGNSA. V trimming: 3 bases; J trimming: 2 bases; junction bases outside the gene matches: 6. The CDR3 DNA is TGTGCCAGCAGCTTCAGGACTAGTCAACAAGAGACCCAGTACTTC. Its translation: CASSFRTSQQETQYF.

The J gene is TRBJ2-2, the V gene TRBV18; no firm D call. V gave up 3 bases and J gave up 0 bases, with 14 bases separating them. Germline assignment: CDR1 KGHSH and CDR2 LQKENI. The length of the CDR3 is 17 residues. The CDR3 DNA is TGTGCCAGCTCACCCAACAGTCCCCACGCGAACACCGGGGAGCTGTTTTTT. It translates to CASSPNSPHANTGELFF.

The chain couples TRBV7-2 to TRBJ2-3; 13 bases agree with TRBD2. This CDR3 contains 17 residues. The V gene's germline CDR1 is SGHTA and CDR2 FQGNSA. J was trimmed by 0 bases and V by 6 bases; bases with no gene match: 6. CDR3 in amino acids: CASRYPGLAGSTDTQYF. CDR3 coding DNA: TGTGCCAGCAGGTATCCGGGACTAGCGGGAAGCACAGATACGCAGTATTTT. Full variable domain (rest looked up from reference TRBV7-2 and TRBJ2-3): GAGVSQSPSNKVTEKGKDVELRCDPISGHTALYWYRQSLGQGLEFLIYFQGNSAPDKSGLPSDRFSAERTGGSVSTLTIQRTQQEDSAVYLCASRYPGLAGSTDTQYFGPGTRLTVL.

V usage is TRBV20-1 and J usage is TRBJ2-3, with unresolved D. V lost 0 bases to trimming and J lost 2 bases, with 6 bases between them. The CDR3 extends over 13 amino acids. CDR1 and CDR2 from the germline V gene are DFQATT and SNEGSKA (reference sequence). CDR3 nucleotide sequence: TGCAGTGCTAGAGATCCCCCCACAGATACGCAGTATTTT. Amino acids: CSARDPPTDTQYF.

The chain joins TRBV18 to TRBJ2-1, with TRBD2 matching 8 bases. J lost 5 bases, V lost 2 bases, and 14 bases had no gene match. The CDR3 extends over 18 amino acids. Germline V gene data show CDR1 as KGHSH and CDR2 as LQKENI. CDR3 sequence: CASSPFNTGLAYNNEQFF. For the CDR3, the DNA is TGTGCCAGCTCACCATTTAATACCGGACTAGCCTATAACAATGAGCAGTTCTTC.

This chain uses TRBV5-6 with TRBJ1-1, with a possible D match to TRBD1 (5 bases). With 6 bases removed from V and 6 bases from J, the gap between germline ends came to 15 bases. In germline, CDR1 is SGHDT, CDR2 YYEEEE. This CDR3 contains 13 residues. The CDR3 DNA follows: TGTGCCAGCACCCAGGGTGTTCGGGCTGAAGCTTTCTTT. It codes for CASTQGVRAEAFF.

This clonotype appeared a few times. This chain links TRBV7-2 with TRBJ2-5; no definite D call. The V end lost 5 bases, the J end lost 1 base, and 14 bases lay between the germline ends. The CDR3 covers 15 residues. CDR1 and CDR2 from the germline V gene are SGHTA and FQGNSA. CDR3 loop: CASSLRWRSQETQYF. The CDR3 nucleotides are TGTGCCAGCAGCCTTAGATGGCGGAGCCAAGAGACCCAGTACTTC.

This chain joins TRBV7-2 and TRBJ2-1, with 12 bases aligning to TRBD2. The ends lost 2 bases at V and 9 bases at J; junction bases unmatched: 8. CDR1 and CDR2 from the germline V gene are SGHTA and FQGNSA. The CDR3 consists of 16 residues. DNA for the CDR3: TGTGCCAGCAGCTTACTAGCGGGAGGGCCAAGGGGTGAGCAGTTCTTC. Translated: CASSLLAGGPRGEQFF.

This clonotype turned up a few times. The chain joins TRBV7-9 to TRBJ1-2; D may be TRBD1 (6 bases). From germline, CDR1 is SEHNR and CDR2 FQNEAQ (reference sequence). V was shortened by 9 bases and J by 2 bases, with 22 bases between the two germline ends. There are 16 residues in the CDR3. The CDR3 DNA sequence: TGTGCCAGTCGCCAAGGGGTAGGTGGACAGAACTATGGCTACACCTTC. Protein sequence: CASRQGVGGQNYGYTF.

V usage is TRBV29-1 and J usage is TRBJ1-1, with D possibly being TRBD1 (6 bases). The germline V gene encodes CDR1 SQVTM and CDR2 ANQGSEA. The CDR3 covers 10 residues. Trimming left V 7 bases short and J 12 bases short, with 15 bases between. The CDR3 sequence: CSGRDTGSFF. The CDR3, as DNA: TGCAGCGGTCGGGACACGGGGTCTTTCTTT.

The chain carries TRBV29-1 and TRBJ2-1; D is perhaps TRBD1 (6 bases). Germline loops: CDR1 SQVTM, CDR2 ANQGSEA. The CDR3 is made up of 14 amino acids. V dropped 3 bases and J dropped 4 bases, with 13 bases sitting between them. CDR3 nucleotide sequence: TGCAGCGTTGACACCGGGACACTTTACAATGAGCAGTTCTTC. Residues: CSVDTGTLYNEQFF.